Given below is one T cell receptor (beta chain) in context. Alongside a J-beta primer mix, a sample-barcoded 5' primer served in a second PCR lasting roughly 7 to 11 cycles. TCRdb re-derived calls from the 5' RACE reads in MiXCR, one entry per CDR3 protein. The data show 600,000 to 850,000 distinct CDR3 sequences, roughly 25% seen once. The sample belongs to a study of blood T cells in healthy people across ages. From germline, CDR1 is MDHEN and CDR2 SYDVKM. The CDR3 is 13 residues long. The ends lost 7 bases at V and 5 bases at J; junction bases unmatched: 7. The data also belong to a second study, concerning T cells of mothers and their children.

This sequence originates from a boy aged 5-17 years in good health. The sample was blood. The chain has TRBV28 and TRBJ2-5; 7 positions match TRBD1. DNA of the CDR3: TGTGCCAGCACCCGACAGGGCGGTGAGACCCAGTACTTC. This gives the protein CASTRQGGETQYF.